This T cell receptor (beta chain) was sequenced for a study of human T cells and chemical hapten exposure. Overall study findings and caveats: Large CDR3 similarity clusters arose significantly more often from expanded TCRs than from controls.

Each CDR3 protein is one row after TCRdb ran MiXCR on the RACE reads. The sample carries over 75,000 distinct CDR3 sequences, roughly 7.6% recorded once. This clonotype was picked up many times. Its antigen is currently unknown. Regarding time point: patch test 1, 2 weeks after DPC sensitization. The treatment here: therapeutic diphenylcyclopropenone sensitization with weekly scalp DPC. Unseparated into fractions, whole blood served as the source from which total RNA was extracted. Trimming cost V 4 bases and J 2 bases, with 8 bases left between them. This CDR3 spans 12 amino acids. Germline V gene data show CDR1 as SQVTM and CDR2 as ANQGSEA.

The sequencing used whole blood, collected in connection with sensitization to the hapten diphenylcyclopropenone (DPC). The chain combines TRBV29-1 with TRBJ2-5, with a weak D call TRBD1 (5 bases). The TCR sequence derives from a woman younger than 45 with alopecia areata. Some clones in this sample may be carry-over from other donors' samples. CDR3 nucleotides: TGCAGCGTTGGTCAGGGACAAGAGACCCAGTACTTC. Protein product: CSVGQGQETQYF.